This TCR beta chain comes out of a study of blood T cell repertoires in COVID-19. Study-level background: Samples of COVID-19 (acute and convalescent) were obtained from the United States, Italy and Spain. In each case, the material was cDNA or gDNA derived from T cells, B-cell-depleted T cells, or PBMCs.

Study processing details: Nucleated cell number was recorded as an estimate derived from reference gene primer amplification. TCRdb's copy holds only in-frame clones and misses some; the assay was immunoSEQ multiplex PCR. Clone size and V and J calls were adopted from that table, with D and trimming inferred from the DNA. The data contain about 29,000 clones, 60% to 85% of them singletons. Germline assignment: CDR1 SGHNT and CDR2 YENEEA. The CDR3 runs 15 residues. The V segment lost 6 bases and the J segment 4 bases; nucleotides outside the gene matches: 6. Specimen: peripheral blood. V usage is TRBV11-3 and J usage is TRBJ2-1; 10 bases line up with TRBD2. The TCR originated in a woman between 65 and 79 years old with active or convalescent COVID-19. The DNA of the CDR3 is TGTGCCAGCAGTAAAGCGGGGGGGCCGTACAATGAGCAGTTCTTC. Translating it yields CASSKAGGPYNEQFF.